One and the same sample provided the 3 T cell receptor beta chains below, sequenced in a study of cytomegalovirus exposure and HLA in healthy donors. The PCR was carried out with 60 Vbeta primers and 13 Jbeta primers. The repertoire was sequenced with immunoSEQ multiplex PCR; TCRdb's copy has only in-frame clones and lacks some. The repertoire holds around 280,000 clones, 80% to 90% seen once, with approximately 2.2% in the top ten. The sample comprised PBMCs. These receptors all come from a woman aged 18-29 years in good health and CMV-seronegative.

This clone occurred a few times. The chain links TRBV11-2 to TRBJ1-1; D perhaps matches TRBD1 (5 bases). Deletions cut 6 bases from V and 1 base from J, with 9 bases between. Germline V gene sequence: CDR1 SGHAT, CDR2 FQNNGV. The length of the CDR3 is 13 residues. This chain's CDR3 is CASRGLTNTEAFF. The DNA of the CDR3 is TGTGCCAGCAGGGGACTTACGAACACTGAAGCTTTCTTT.

CDR3 bases: TGTGCCAGCAGCGTAGACGGGGGTCTTCAGCCCCAGCATTTT. It translates to CASSVDGGLQPQHF. The rearrangement joins TRBV9 to TRBJ1-5; D possibly corresponds to TRBD1 (5 bases). The CDR3 consists of 14 residues. V lost 0 bases and J 6 bases, leaving 10 bases between the germline ends. Germline V lookup: CDR1 SGDLS, CDR2 YYNGEE.

The rearrangement joins TRBV2 to TRBJ1-2; 7 bases line up with TRBD1. V dropped 6 bases and J dropped 4; count of bases not matched to a gene: 14. The CDR3 spans 16 residues. The V gene's germline CDR1 is SNHLY and CDR2 FYNNEI. CDR3 coding DNA: TGTGCCAGCAGCATAATCCGGGACAGCCCAGTCTATGGCTACACCTTC. This encodes CASSIIRDSPVYGYTF. Combining the CDR3 with reference TRBV2 and TRBJ1-2 gives the whole variable domain EPEVTQTPSHQVTQMGQEVILRCVPISNHLYFYWYRQILGQKVEFLVSFYNNEISEKSEIFDDQFSVERPDGSNFTLKIRSTKLEDSAMYFCASSIIRDSPVYGYTFGSGTRLTVV.